This T cell receptor (beta chain) was recorded in a study of T cell responses to AZD1222 COVID-19 vaccine (dated by TCRdb to 2020 to 2023). The study in broad terms: TCR sequencing covered more than 230 trial participants: about 210 given two doses of AZD1222 and about 26 given two doses of MenACWY control vaccine. Trial participants were enrolled by age into 18-55, 56-69 and 70-plus year subgroups, with about 150, 27 and 61 TCR-sequenced participants respectively.

On this clone: Its antigen target is currently unknown. Qualities for individual bases were not recorded, and no much larger clone is one base off.

Overall results and qualifications from the work: The vaccine-associated CD4 TCRs covered the entire spike protein, and the dominant responses fell in regions 160-218 and 743-854. Participants were mostly white British, with more females than males. The authors suggested clonal diversity may have been underestimated. Because no day 14 peak-response samples were available, the repertoires could be characterized only after the peak T cell response. Spike-specific TCR breadth and depth rose significantly after two AZD1222 doses compared with day 0 and with MenACWY recipients. Reportedly, close to half of the unique spike-specific TCRs recognized epitopes lying outside the regions that are mutated in the B.1.351 and B.1.1.7 variants. In the small 56-69-year group, the increase in depth fell short of significance, most likely because of low power. Conclusions about previously exposed vaccinees are limited because only six or seven AZD1222 recipients were SARS-CoV-2 seropositive at baseline.

The CDR3 contains 15 residues, cysteine and phenylalanine counted. Only the CDR3 part of the read is kept: 45 bases, read in frame from the first base. The trim is 2 bases for V and 4 bases for J, with a gap of 10 bases between the germline ends. The germline V gene supplies CDR1 KGHDR and CDR2 SFDVKD. The CDR3 regions of human TCRbeta chains were analyzed by immunosequencing. As for the original processing: TCRs in the repertoires were matched against a reference library of SARS-CoV-2-specific TCRs that had been generated with the MIRA antigen-specificity platform. Breadth meant the fraction of unique TCRs that were SARS-CoV-2-associated, whereas depth meant the fraction of total T cells that were SARS-CoV-2-associated. Using the MIRA data, each spike-specific TCR was assigned both to the spike region to which the TCR was reactive and to a CD4 or CD8 class. Log10-transformed breadth and depth values were compared by one-way ANOVA with Sidak's multiple comparisons tests. TCRdb retrieved this table from immuneACCESS and kept in-frame rearrangements only. Not all clones are present; in checked studies, unresolved V genes account for under half, and no reason is known for the remainder. V and J calls and clone size are as listed in that table; D and trimming were resolved from the DNA. This sample comprises 90,000 to 120,000 clones, around 90% of them detected only once. Of the sample, approximately 4.8% is held by the ten largest clones.

The time point label of this sample denotes: about 28 days (+/-7) after the second vaccine dose. Because spike-specific TCR depth and breadth did not differ between the two schedules, AZD1222 recipients who got a second dose at roughly 4 weeks were pooled with those who got a second dose at roughly 12 weeks. Vaccinee samples came from UK trials COV001 and COV002, including a single-blind randomized controlled phase 2/3 trial of AZD1222 (ChAdOx1 nCoV-19) in healthy adults. For TCRbeta chain sequencing, PBMC samples from trial participants were taken at day 0 and at day 28 after the second dose. Sequenced here: peripheral blood, sampled 28 days after the second AZD1222 dose. The chain joins TRBV24-1 to TRBJ1-4; TRBD1 might be the D gene, on 5 matching bases. The receptor was derived from an adult who received the AZD1222 COVID-19 vaccine. The DNA sequence is given as TGTGCCACCAGTGATTCGGGGGAGGGTAATGAAAAACTGTTTTTT. This codes for CATSDSGEGNEKLFF.